A selection of T cell receptor beta chains follows, all from one sample in a study of cytotoxic CD8 clonotypes in ibrutinib-treated CLL. Libraries were prepared by immunoSEQ multiplex PCR; TCRdb keeps only in-frame clonotypes and omits some of them. Of more than 85,000 clones listed, 77% were seen once; the top ten hold about 26%. Specimen: PBMCs, collected after 24 months of ibrutinib treatment. The receptors were sampled from a human donor with chronic lymphocytic leukemia. Each CDR3 is given with its conserved first and last residue. D genes are given only for firm matches. The size entry is marked missing in some rows and otherwise reads once, few, many or a size class.

v_call	d_call	clone_size	j_call	cdr3_aa	cdr3_nt
TRBV11-2	TRBD2	.	TRBJ2-1	CASRPGLGYNEQFF	TGTGCCAGCAGACCGGGACTAGGCTACAATGAGCAGTTCTTC
TRBV21-1	.	.	TRBJ2-7	CASIAGLASYEQYF	TGTGCCAGCATCGCAGGACTAGCCTCCTACGAGCAGTACTTC
TRBV28	TRBD2	.	TRBJ2-1	CASSLRELAGGSPDFF	TGTGCCAGCAGTTTGCGTGAACTAGCGGGAGGTTCTCCCGATTTCTTC
TRBV30	.	.	TRBJ2-2	CAWSGGQGLGTGELFF	TGTGCCTGGAGTGGGGGTCAGGGGCTGGGCACCGGGGAGCTGTTTTTT
TRBV7-9	.	few	TRBJ2-1	CASSFDSYNEQFF	TGTGCCAGCAGCTTTGACAGCTACAATGAGCAGTTCTTC
TRBV4-1	TRBD2	.	TRBJ2-5	CASSQDQGLAGVTRPETQYF	TGCGCCAGCAGCCAAGATCAGGGGCTAGCGGGAGTAACGCGGCCAGAGACCCAGTACTTC
TRBV2	TRBD1	.	TRBJ1-5	CASDGDRGRVDSNQPQHF	TGTGCCAGCGACGGGGACAGGGGGCGCGTCGATAGCAATCAGCCCCAGCATTTT
TRBV7-2	TRBD2	.	TRBJ2-7	CASSFTSGGSYEQYF	TGTGCCAGCAGCTTCACTAGCGGTGGCTCCTACGAGCAGTACTTC
TRBV5-1	.	.	TRBJ1-6	CASSAGFGNSPLHF	TGCGCCAGCAGCGCAGGTTTTGGTAATTCACCCCTCCACTTT
TRBV6-1	.	.	TRBJ2-2	CASSESGTGELFF	TGTGCCAGCAGTGAATCCGGGACCGGGGAGCTGTTTTTT
TRBV7-2	.	.	TRBJ2-1	CASSLARLAATNEQFF	TGTGCCAGCAGCTTAGCTAGGTTAGCCGCGACGAATGAGCAGTTCTTC
TRBV2	TRBD1	.	TRBJ1-6	CASRNSRQGLSPLHF	TGTGCCAGCCGTAATAGTCGACAGGGTCTTTCACCCCTCCACTTT
TRBV7-9	.	.	TRBJ2-5	CASTPPRAGGYQETQYF	TGTGCCAGCACACCCCCCCGAGCAGGCGGGTACCAAGAGACCCAGTACTTC
TRBV9	.	.	TRBJ1-1	CASSPHRGNTEAFF	TGTGCCAGCAGCCCCCATAGGGGGAACACTGAAGCTTTCTTT
TRBV20-1	.	few	TRBJ2-7	CSASQGREQYF	TGCAGTGCCTCACAGGGAAGAGAGCAGTACTTC
TRBV5-3	.	.	TRBJ2-1	CARPCEQFF	TGTGCCAGGCCCTGTGAGCAGTTCTTC
TRBV28	.	.	TRBJ1-1	CASSRRNTEAFF	TGTGCCAGCAGTCGAAGGAACACTGAAGCTTTCTTT
TRBV5-1	.	.	TRBJ2-1	CASRRDDDEQFF	TGCGCCAGCAGACGGGACGATGATGAGCAGTTCTTC
TRBV11-3	.	.	TRBJ2-7	CASSITGAHEQYF	TGTGCCAGCAGCATTACGGGGGCTCACGAGCAGTACTTC
TRBV28	TRBD1	few	TRBJ1-2	CASSRTGVYGYTF	TGTGCCAGCAGTAGGACAGGGGTCTATGGCTACACCTTC
TRBV5-1	TRBD1	.	TRBJ2-7	CASTRTGAFHEQYF	TGCGCCAGCACCAGGACAGGGGCTTTCCACGAGCAGTACTTC
TRBV29-1	TRBD2	.	TRBJ2-7	CSVPSGGLDEQYF	TGCAGCGTTCCTAGCGGGGGGCTGGACGAGCAGTACTTC
TRBV29-1	.	.	TRBJ1-2	CSVEGEFQANYGYTF	TGCAGCGTTGAGGGAGAGTTCCAAGCTAACTATGGCTACACCTTC
TRBV4-2	.	once	TRBJ1-2	CASSQKPEGGDYGYTF	TGTGCCAGCAGCCAAAAGCCCGAGGGGGGAGACTATGGCTACACCTTC
TRBV30	TRBD1	.	TRBJ1-1	CAWSGGTGGQNTEAFF	TGTGCCTGGAGTGGGGGGACAGGGGGACAGAACACTGAAGCTTTCTTT
TRBV25-1	.	.	TRBJ2-3	CASRLHGTKADTQYF	TGTGCCAGCAGATTGCACGGGACGAAAGCAGATACGCAGTATTTT
TRBV19	.	once	TRBJ2-3	CASSPRVRTDTQYF	TGTGCCAGTAGTCCGAGGGTTCGGACAGATACGCAGTATTTT
TRBV27	.	.	TRBJ1-1	CASSLLGGSTEAFF	TGTGCCAGCAGTTTATTGGGGGGAAGCACTGAAGCTTTCTTT
TRBV2	TRBD2	.	TRBJ2-5	CASPRAEGLAGPYQETQYF	TGTGCCAGCCCGAGGGCGGAGGGACTAGCGGGGCCGTACCAAGAGACCCAGTACTTC
TRBV7-2	.	few	TRBJ2-7	CASSFTRTPGGEQYF	TGTGCCAGCAGCTTTACTAGGACTCCCGGTGGTGAGCAGTACTTC
TRBV27	TRBD1	.	TRBJ2-7	CASSLSATGVSYEQYF	TGTGCCAGCAGTTTATCCGCGACAGGGGTCTCCTACGAGCAGTACTTC
TRBV7-9	.	.	TRBJ1-2	CASSLAQGDGYTF	TGTGCCAGCAGCTTAGCACAGGGAGATGGCTACACCTTC
TRBV5-4	.	once	TRBJ1-2	CASSARGGAEGGYTF	TGTGCCAGCAGCGCCAGGGGAGGCGCGGAGGGAGGCTACACCTTC
TRBV27	.	few	TRBJ2-5	CASSLAGTAQWYF	TGTGCCAGCAGTTTGGCCGGGACGGCCCAATGGTACTTC
TRBV27	TRBD2	.	TRBJ2-7	CASSLSGRPSYEQYF	TGTGCCAGCAGTTTGAGCGGGAGGCCCTCCTACGAGCAGTACTTC
TRBV5-1	TRBD2	.	TRBJ2-3	CASSSQTSGSFVGDTQYF	TGCGCCAGCAGCTCCCAGACTAGCGGGAGCTTTGTAGGAGATACGCAGTATTTT
TRBV19	TRBD1	.	TRBJ1-3	CASRQGPGNTIYF	TGTGCCAGTCGACAGGGCCCTGGAAACACCATATATTTT
TRBV21-1	.	.	TRBJ1-2	CASNWLSARTSYYGYTF	TGTGCCAGCAATTGGCTGTCGGCCCGAACGTCGTATTATGGCTACACCTTC
TRBV19	.	.	TRBJ1-5	CASSIVDDLGFQPQHF	TGTGCCAGTAGTATAGTCGACGACTTGGGGTTTCAGCCCCAGCATTTT
TRBV28	.	once	TRBJ2-5	CASSFTVGESIETQYF	TGTGCCAGCAGTTTTACCGTGGGGGAGAGCATAGAGACCCAGTACTTC
TRBV27	.	.	TRBJ2-3	CASSLRRVGGDTQYF	TGTGCCAGCAGTTTAAGGCGGGTGGGGGGAGATACGCAGTATTTT
TRBV19	TRBD2	.	TRBJ2-1	CASMTSGRTYNEQFF	TGTGCCAGTATGACTAGCGGGCGTACCTACAATGAGCAGTTCTTC
TRBV29-1	.	.	TRBJ2-5	CSVAPGAVAETQYF	TGCAGCGTTGCCCCGGGAGCAGTGGCGGAGACCCAGTACTTC
TRBV7-2	.	once	TRBJ1-3	CASSLWFSGTSGNTIYF	TGTGCCAGCAGCTTATGGTTTTCGGGGACCTCTGGAAACACCATATATTTT
TRBV27	.	once	TRBJ1-4	CASSLIGSLNEKLFF	TGTGCCAGCAGCCTCATCGGGTCCCTGAATGAAAAACTGTTTTTT
TRBV7-8	.	.	TRBJ2-7	CASSTGRRGQYF	TGTGCCAGCAGCACTGGACGGCGGGGGCAGTACTTC